Below are 19 T cell receptor beta chains sequenced from a single sample in a study of shared clonotypes between healthy human individuals. Clones were read by immunoSEQ multiplex PCR, and TCRdb kept only the in-frame ones, dropping some. This sample carries around 2,000,000 clones, around 96% of them seen once, and the ten largest clones take about 1.1%. Naive CD8 cells, CD45RO-negative and positively selected for CCR7, excluded terminally differentiated effector memory CD45RA+ cells. The material sequenced was naive CD8+ T cells sorted from blood. The receptors stem from a man aged 18-30 years in good health.

The rearrangement uses TRBV6-1 and TRBJ1-6; D is undetermined. Germline CDR1 and CDR2: MNHNS and SASEGT. Trimming took 1 base from V and 0 from J, leaving 7 bases between them. The CDR3 is 16 amino acids. CDR3 amino acids: CASSEDILSYNSPLHF. For the CDR3, the DNA is TGTGCCAGCAGTGAAGATATCCTCTCCTATAATTCACCCCTCCACTTT.

The gene calls are TRBV10-3 and TRBJ1-5; D remains unclear. Germline V gene lookup returns CDR1 ENHRY and CDR2 SYGVKD. Trimming removed 3 bases from V and 2 bases from J, with 11 bases in between. The length of the CDR3 is 15 residues. CDR3 in amino acids: CAISDLWNGNQPQHF. For the CDR3, the DNA is TGTGCCATCAGTGATTTGTGGAACGGCAATCAGCCCCAGCATTTT.

V gene TRBV5-6 combines with J gene TRBJ1-2; weak D call: TRBD1 (5 bases). The CDR3 totals 15 residues. CDR1 is SGHDT, CDR2 YYEEEE, per germline. V lost 0 bases and J lost 4, with 13 bases in between. CDR3 loop: CASSLGGRDIYGYTF. The CDR3 DNA reads as TGTGCCAGCAGCTTGGGTGGCAGGGATATCTATGGCTACACCTTC.

This chain uses TRBV11-2 with TRBJ2-5; D assignment may be TRBD1 or TRBD2 (5 bases each). Trimming stripped 4 bases from V and 6 bases from J, with 21 bases between. The CDR3 runs 16 residues. In germline, CDR1 is SGHAT, CDR2 FQNNGV. The CDR3, as DNA: TGTGCCAGCAGCTCCCCCAGGGAAGGGTGGGGGAAGACCCAGTACTTC. Translation gives CASSSPREGWGKTQYF.

The V call is TRBV11-3, the J call TRBJ2-2, with D perhaps TRBD2 (7 bases). The V and J ends lost 3 bases and 5 bases respectively, with 19 bases between them. CDR1 is SGHNT, CDR2 YENEEA, per germline. The CDR3 totals 17 residues. The CDR3 DNA follows: TGTGCCAGCAGCTTGGAACTCCCGGCGGGGGCTACCGGGGAGCTGTTTTTT. Amino acids: CASSLELPAGATGELFF.

The chain recombines TRBV27 with TRBJ2-7, with 12 bases aligning to TRBD2. CDR1 MNHEY and CDR2 SMNVEV come from the germline V gene (reference sequence). The CDR3 totals 17 residues. The ends lost 5 bases at V and 1 base at J; junction bases unmatched: 9. This CDR3 reads CASSLLGTSGRSYEQYF. DNA for the CDR3: TGTGCCAGCAGTCTCCTCGGGACTAGCGGGCGATCCTACGAGCAGTACTTC.

Remarks on this clone: A junction boundary mismatches the germline segment, possibly from a read error. The V gene is TRBV2, the J gene TRBJ1-1, with D unresolved. Germline V gives CDR1 SNHLY, CDR2 FYNNEI. The CDR3 has 16 amino acids. The CDR3 bases are TGTGCCAGCATTGAACAGCAAGAACTTATGAACACTGAAGCTTTCTTT. It encodes CASIEQQELMNTEAFF.

The chain has TRBV7-9 and TRBJ2-7; 7 positions agree with TRBD1. Germline V gene sequence: CDR1 SEHNR, CDR2 FQNEAQ (reference sequence). The CDR3 consists of 15 residues. Trimming cost V 5 bases and J 3 bases; bases outside gene matches: 10. CDR3 loop: CASSPPGTEIYEQYF. The CDR3 bases are TGTGCCAGCAGCCCTCCCGGGACAGAGATCTACGAGCAGTACTTC. The entire variable domain, with the rest obtained from reference TRBV7-9 and TRBJ2-7, is as follows: DTGVSQNPRHKITKRGQNVTFRCDPISEHNRLYWYRQTLGQGPEFLTYFQNEAQLEKSRLLSDRFSAERPKGSFSTLEIQRTEQGDSAMYLCASSPPGTEIYEQYFGPGTRLTVT.

V usage is TRBV6-5 and J usage is TRBJ1-2, with D maybe TRBD1 (5 bases). V shed 4 bases and J shed 5 bases, with 14 bases lying between them. This CDR3 comprises 14 residues. From germline, CDR1 is MNHEY and CDR2 SVGAGI. The CDR3: CASSFAEGPYGYTF. The CDR3 nucleotides read TGTGCCAGCAGTTTCGCCGAGGGACCATATGGCTACACCTTC.

CDR3 region: CASSSTAGMEKLFF. CDR3 in DNA: TGTGCCAGCAGCTCGACAGCAGGGATGGAAAAACTGTTTTTT. The chain employs TRBV7-9 and TRBJ1-4, with TRBD1 as a possible D gene (5 bases). CDR1 is SEHNR and CDR2 is FQNEAQ in the germline V gene (reference sequence). Trimming stripped 4 bases from V and 8 bases from J, with 14 bases between. CDR3 size: 14 residues.

The chain combines TRBV19 with TRBJ2-7, with unresolved D. Trimming took 3 bases from V and 1 from J, leaving 10 bases between them. Germline-derived CDR1 and CDR2 are LNHDA and SQIVND (reference sequence). The CDR3 has 14 amino acids. The CDR3 DNA sequence: TGTGCCAGTAGTATTGCCACAGCATCCTACGAGCAGTACTTC. Translating gives CASSIATASYEQYF.

The J gene is TRBJ2-4, the V gene TRBV25-1; no definite D call. The CDR3 consists of 17 residues. The V gene lost 0 bases and the J gene lost 2 bases, with 14 bases spanning the gap. Germline CDR1 is MGHDK and CDR2 is SYGVNS. The chain's CDR3 is CASSEYHSLTSKNIQYF. Here the CDR3 DNA reads TGTGCCAGCAGTGAATATCACTCCCTCACTTCCAAAAACATTCAGTACTTC.

The rearrangement links TRBV9 to TRBJ2-7; D is ambiguous. V lost 1 base, J lost 1 base, and 12 bases lay in between. This CDR3 contains 15 residues. Per the germline V gene, CDR1 is SGDLS and CDR2 is YYNGEE. The CDR3 spells CASSVTEDGSYEQYF. In DNA form, the CDR3 reads TGTGCCAGCAGCGTAACAGAAGATGGTTCCTACGAGCAGTACTTC.

The chain recombines TRBV7-9 with TRBJ1-3; D remains ambiguous. The CDR3 totals 14 residues. The germline CDR1 and CDR2 sequences are SEHNR and FQNEAQ (reference sequence). V lost 5 bases, J lost 0 bases, and 8 bases lay in between. This CDR3 is CASSVISSGNTIYF. As DNA, the CDR3 is TGTGCCAGCAGCGTCATAAGCTCTGGAAACACCATATATTTT.

The rearrangement uses TRBV2 and TRBJ2-3, with D perhaps being TRBD1 or TRBD2 (5 bases each). The germline V gene has CDR1 SNHLY and CDR2 FYNNEI. The CDR3 totals 16 residues. V dropped 7 bases and J dropped 6 bases, with 23 bases sitting between them. Written as DNA, the CDR3 is TGTGCCAGCACCAGACCTCTAGCTCTCTCAGGGGATACGCAGTATTTT. Translation: CASTRPLALSGDTQYF.

This chain links TRBV4-1 with TRBJ1-4; unclear D gene. The CDR3 is 13 amino acids. The V end lost 3 bases, the J end lost 4 bases, and 6 bases lay between the germline ends. Germline CDR1 is MGHRA and CDR2 is YSYEKL. The CDR3 loop reads CASSHLSNEKLFF. The DNA of the CDR3 is TGCGCCAGCAGCCATCTCAGTAATGAAAAACTGTTTTTT.

As for this clone: The sample contains more than one DNA sequence encoding this CDR3. The chain couples TRBV4-1 to TRBJ2-7; D gene unclear. The CDR3 is 13 amino acids. Trimming pared 4 bases from V and 4 bases from J, leaving 11 bases between. Germline-derived CDR1 and CDR2 are MGHRA and YSYEKL. CDR3 nucleotide sequence: TGCGCCAGCAGCCCCCGACTCGAGTACGAGCAGTACTTC. It encodes CASSPRLEYEQYF.

The chain combines TRBV4-3 with TRBJ2-1; D perhaps matches TRBD2 (5 bases). V was trimmed by 0 bases and J by 3 bases, leaving 18 bases between them. Per the germline V gene, CDR1 is LGHNA and CDR2 is YSLEER. The CDR3 totals 18 residues. The DNA for the CDR3 is TGCGCCAGCAGCCAAGATACGGTGCGGGCGGACCGCTACAATGAGCAGTTCTTC. Translation gives CASSQDTVRADRYNEQFF.

Concerning this clone itself: Other DNA variants within this sample encode the same CDR3. The chain joins TRBV27 to TRBJ1-2; tentatively, D is TRBD1 (5 bases). Trimming removed 3 bases from V and 3 bases from J, with 8 bases in between. Per germline, CDR1 MNHEY and CDR2 SMNVEV (reference sequence). This CDR3 has 13 residues. The CDR3 region is CASSFGGDYGYTF. The DNA for the CDR3 is TGTGCCAGCAGTTTCGGAGGGGACTATGGCTACACCTTC.